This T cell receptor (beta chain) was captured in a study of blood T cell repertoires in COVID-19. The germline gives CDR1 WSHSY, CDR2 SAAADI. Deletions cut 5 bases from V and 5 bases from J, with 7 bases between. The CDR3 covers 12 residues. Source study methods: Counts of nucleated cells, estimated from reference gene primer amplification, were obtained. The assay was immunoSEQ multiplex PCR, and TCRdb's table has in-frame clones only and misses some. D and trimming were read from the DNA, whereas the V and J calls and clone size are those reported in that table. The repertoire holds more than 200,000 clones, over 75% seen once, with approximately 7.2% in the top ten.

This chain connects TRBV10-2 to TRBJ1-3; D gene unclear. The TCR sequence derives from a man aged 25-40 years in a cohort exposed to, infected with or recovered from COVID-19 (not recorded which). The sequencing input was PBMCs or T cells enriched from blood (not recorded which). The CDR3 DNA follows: TGCGCCAGCAGTCTACCAAGAAACACCATATATTTT. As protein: CASSLPRNTIYF.